This TCR beta chain was observed in a study of PD-L1 blockade in urothelial cancer. Study background: The study started patients on atezolizumab around 2014, giving 1,200 mg intravenously every 3 weeks. The median number of T cells present in blood samples was under 150,000. Overall study results and limits: Better survival was predicted by below-median pretreatment blood TCR clonality.

The sample's time point: pretreatment peripheral blood. TCRdb's copy holds only in-frame clones and misses some; the assay was immunoSEQ multiplex PCR. Of around 57,000 clones in the sample, about 81% are singletons; the top ten hold about 1.6%. A remark on this clone: The antigen is not known.

The material sequenced was PBMCs, taken around atezolizumab (anti-PD-L1) treatment. This clonotype originated in a man in his sixties or seventies with urothelial cancer.

The CDR3 sequence: CASSLAVGGYPYEQYF. DNA for the CDR3: TGTGCCAGCAGCTTGGCCGTCGGGGGGTATCCCTACGAGCAGTACTTC. The chain carries TRBV5-5 and TRBJ2-7; 7 bases map to TRBD2. V trimming: 0 bases; J trimming: 2 bases; junction bases outside the gene matches: 8. The CDR3 has 16 residues. Germline assignment: CDR1 SGHKS and CDR2 YYEKEE (reference sequence).